This TCR beta chain is drawn from a study of PD-L1 blockade in urothelial cancer. On the study more broadly: Men with urothelial cancer arising in the bladder made up most of the 29 patients.

The time point denotes: pretreatment peripheral blood. The V and J ends lost 2 bases and 1 base respectively, with 26 bases between them. The CDR3 is 20 residues long. Germline lookup yields CDR1 MDHEN and CDR2 SYDVKM. TCRdb keeps only in-frame clones here, not all; method: immunoSEQ multiplex PCR. The sample lists 60,000 to 75,000 clones, over 80% seen once, with approximately 10% in the top ten. The sequence derives from a woman in her sixties or seventies with urothelial cancer. Here the sequenced sample was PBMCs, taken around atezolizumab (anti-PD-L1) treatment. The V call is TRBV28, the J call TRBJ1-1, with a tentative D call TRBD1 (6 bases). CDR3 sequence: CASSLARRGGRPHGNTEAFF. The CDR3 coding sequence is TGTGCCAGCAGTTTAGCACGTCGGGGGGGGCGGCCCCATGGGAACACTGAAGCTTTCTTT. The whole variable domain, remainder taken from reference TRBV28 and TRBJ1-1, is DVKVTQSSRYLVKRTGEKVFLECVQDMDHENMFWYRQDPGLGLRLIYFSYDVKMKEKGDIPEGYSVSREKKERFSLILESASTNQTSMYLCASSLARRGGRPHGNTEAFFGQGTRLTVV.